Listed here is a single TCR beta chain. Its antigen remains unidentified. No qualities accompany the bases; no much larger clone lies one base away. The sample's treatment or condition, from its label and the paper: 19 received Ad26.COV2.S at low or high dose, single or two shots; several received placebo; per-sample allocation not given. For vaccine and placebo recipients, the sequenced repertoires came from samples collected on day 63 after the first injection. Cohort 1b enrolled 20 to 30 adults aged 18-55 years at a single site in Boston, USA, between 29 July and 7 August 2020. Ad26.COV2.S was a replication-incompetent adenovirus type 26 vector that expressed a prefusion-stabilized SARS-CoV-2 spike protein derived from the original Wuhan strain. The immunoSEQ Assay was the method used to sequence TCRbeta CDR3 regions. After extraction, genomic DNA underwent amplification by bias-controlled multiplex PCR, followed by high-throughput sequencing. Regarding the original processing steps: To quantify the absolute abundance of every unique TCRbeta CDR3 region, sequences were collapsed and filtered. T cell fraction was estimated by normalizing TCRbeta template counts to usable DNA, with usable DNA measured through amplification of reference genes found in all nucleated cells. Repertoire TCRs were annotated as SARS-CoV-2-specific by exact matching of V gene, CDR3 amino acid sequence and J gene to a known reactive TCR set. MIRA supplied the reference SARS-CoV-2 TCR set, which was filtered for enrichment in COVID-19-positive ImmuneCODE repertoires so that public or cross-reactive TCRs were removed. Using the MIRA antigens, annotated TCRs were further analysed by specific ORF or by position within an ORF. Breadth was defined as annotated unique rearrangements over total unique productive rearrangements; depth was the summed frequency of those rearrangements. Two-sided Wilcoxon rank-sum tests were used to compare TCR breadth between groups. TCRdb's version of the immuneACCESS table is confined to in-frame rearrangements and falls short of the full clone set. An unresolved V gene accounts for under half of the shortfall where checked; the remainder is of unknown origin. V, J and clone size are those of that table, while D and trimming were read from the DNA. The sample records about 380,000 clones, 83% of which are singletons. About 7.4% of the sample belongs to the ten largest clones.

CDR1 and CDR2 are drawn from the germline V gene: SGHRS, YFSETQ. Including the terminal cysteine and phenylalanine, the CDR3 comprises 13 residues. Here the CDR3 DNA is all that survives: 39 bases in frame from base 1. The germline ends are 8 bases apart after V is trimmed by 0 bases and J by 6 bases. These data originate in a study of Ad26.COV2.S vaccination and SARS-CoV-2 variants (dated by TCRdb to about 2021). With regard to the full study: Vaccine-arm donors came from COV1001, a multicentre, randomized, double-blind, placebo-controlled phase I-IIa trial of Ad26.COV2.S in healthy adults. The TCR-sequenced set comprised about 30 samples: around 20 Ad26.COV2.S vaccine recipients, 5 placebo recipients and 8 SARS-CoV-2 convalescent individuals. TCRbeta repertoire sequencing was used to assess the specificity and breadth of SARS-CoV-2-reactive T cell receptors after Ad26.COV2.S vaccination. Throughout the experiments and outcome assessment, investigators stayed blinded to trial group allocation. Ad26.COV2.S was given intramuscularly at 5x10^10 or 1x10^11 viral particles, as a single shot or as two shots 56 days apart. Trial participants were randomized into five groups of five: low-dose or high-dose Ad26.COV2.S given once or twice, or placebo on both occasions.

Results the study describes overall, beyond this receptor: It was noted by the authors that total T cell responses may have been underestimated by the TCR breadth and depth analyses. After vaccination, substantial breadth of spike-specific CD8+ and CD4+ T cell responses was reported. Higher spike-specific TCR breadth was observed in Ad26.COV2.S recipients than in placebo recipients (P = 0.0014). The study was not powered to compare responses between vaccine doses or regimens. Vaccine and placebo recipients had similar non-spike TCR breadth, a finding consistent with the vaccine containing only spike.

Here the sequenced sample was peripheral blood, taken in a trial of Ad26.COV2.S vaccine versus placebo. The rearrangement combines TRBV5-1 with TRBJ2-3; too little of a D gene remains to name it. The TCR was taken from a person aged 18-60 years who received the Ad26.COV2.S COVID-19 vaccine or a placebo. CDR3 region: CASSLVQFDTQYF. The DNA is as follows: TGCGCCAGCAGCTTGGTCCAATTCGATACGCAGTATTTT.